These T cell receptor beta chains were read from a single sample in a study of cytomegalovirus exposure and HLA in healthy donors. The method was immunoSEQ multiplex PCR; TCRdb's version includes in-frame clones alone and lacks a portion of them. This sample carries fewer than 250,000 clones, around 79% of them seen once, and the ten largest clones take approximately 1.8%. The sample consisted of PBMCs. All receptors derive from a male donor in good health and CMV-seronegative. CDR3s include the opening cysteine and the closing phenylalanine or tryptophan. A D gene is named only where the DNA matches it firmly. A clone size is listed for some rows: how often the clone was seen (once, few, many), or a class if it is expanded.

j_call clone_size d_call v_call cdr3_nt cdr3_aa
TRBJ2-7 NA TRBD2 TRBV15 TGTGCCACCAGCAGAGATGGGGGGGGAACTGACTATGAGCAGTACTTC CATSRDGGGTDYEQYF
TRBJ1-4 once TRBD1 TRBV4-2 TGTGCCAGCAGCCATCCCGGGACAGGGGAAGAAAAACTGTTTTTT CASSHPGTGEEKLFF
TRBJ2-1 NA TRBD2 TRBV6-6 TGTGCCAGCAGTTACAGTCATGGGACTAGCGGTAATGAGCAGTTCTTC CASSYSHGTSGNEQFF
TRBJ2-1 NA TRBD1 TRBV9 TGTGCCAGCAGCGTACGGGGACAGCACGATGAGCAGTTCTTC CASSVRGQHDEQFF
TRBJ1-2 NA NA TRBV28 TGTGCCAGCAGTTCGAGCACCAGGTTGCATGGCTACACCTTC CASSSSTRLHGYTF
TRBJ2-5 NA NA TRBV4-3 TGCGCCAGCAGCCAAGATAGGATACATCCACCCTCGGGGGAGACCCAGTACTTC CASSQDRIHPPSGETQYF
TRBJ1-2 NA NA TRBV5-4 TGTGCCAGCAGCTTGGTGGCGGAGGCGCGGGACACCTTC CASSLVAEARDTF
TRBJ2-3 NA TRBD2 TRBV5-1 TGCGCCAGCAGTATGCGGACTAGCGGGGGGGAAGATACGCAGTATTTT CASSMRTSGGEDTQYF
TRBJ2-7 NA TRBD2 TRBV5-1 TGCGCCAGCAGCTTAACTAGCGGGAGGGCCTCCTACGAGCAGTACTTC CASSLTSGRASYEQYF
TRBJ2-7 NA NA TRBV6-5 TGTGCCAGCAGTCAATCGGGTGAGCAGTACTTC CASSQSGEQYF
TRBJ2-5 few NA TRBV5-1 TGCGCCAGCACCCTCGGCGGGGGCGCCCAAGAGACCCAGTACTTC CASTLGGGAQETQYF
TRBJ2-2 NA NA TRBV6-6 TGTGCCAGCAGTAAGCGGCAGCAGGGGTACACCGGGGAGCTGTTTTTT CASSKRQQGYTGELFF
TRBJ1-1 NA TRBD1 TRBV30 TGTGCCTGGAGCCCGGACAGGAGGAACACTGAAGCTTTCTTT CAWSPDRRNTEAFF
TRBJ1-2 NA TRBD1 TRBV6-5 TGTGCCAGCGCAGACAGGGGACCTAACTATGGCTACACCTTC CASADRGPNYGYTF
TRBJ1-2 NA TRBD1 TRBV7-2 TGTGCCAGCAGAGAGACAGGGAGCTATGGCTACACCTTC CASRETGSYGYTF
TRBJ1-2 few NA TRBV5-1 TGCGCCAGCAGCGCCGACACCGGTGGCTACACCTTC CASSADTGGYTF
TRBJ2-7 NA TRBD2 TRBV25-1 TGTGCCAGCAGCCTTGGGACTAGCGGGTTGCTCACCTACGAGCAGTACTTC CASSLGTSGLLTYEQYF
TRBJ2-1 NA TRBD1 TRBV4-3 TGCGCCAGCAGCCAACCGGGACAGGGCGACAATGAGCAGTTCTTC CASSQPGQGDNEQFF
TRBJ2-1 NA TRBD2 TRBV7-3 TGTGCCAGCAGCAAGCGGGAGCACCATGAGCAGTTCTTC CASSKREHHEQFF
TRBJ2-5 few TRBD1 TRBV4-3 TGCGCCAGCAGCCAGGCCCCGGGACAGGGTCAAGAGACCCAGTACTTC CASSQAPGQGQETQYF
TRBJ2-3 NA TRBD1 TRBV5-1 TGCGCCAGCAGCCAGACAGGGGGCGCGATAGCAGATACGCAGTATTTT CASSQTGGAIADTQYF
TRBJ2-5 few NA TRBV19 TGTGCCAGTAGTATAGATCGCCAGCGGGAAGAGACCCAGTACTTC CASSIDRQREETQYF
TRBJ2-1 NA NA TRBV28 TGTGCCAGCAGTTTACGGGGGGCCGATGAGCAGTTCTTC CASSLRGADEQFF
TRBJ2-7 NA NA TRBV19 TGTGCCAGTAGTATAGCGAAGGGGGAGCAGTACTTC CASSIAKGEQYF
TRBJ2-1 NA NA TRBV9 TGTGCCAGCAGCGTAGGTTCGACATTCTCCTACAATGAGCAGTTCTTC CASSVGSTFSYNEQFF
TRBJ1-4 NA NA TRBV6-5 TGTGCCAGCAGTTACTCGGCGGGAGGTCCGGGAAAACTGTTTTTT CASSYSAGGPGKLFF
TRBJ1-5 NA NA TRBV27 TGTGCCAGCAGTTTACAGTTGAGAGGTCAGCCCCGGCATTTT CASSLQLRGQPRHF
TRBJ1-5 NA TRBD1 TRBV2 TGTGCCAGCAGCCCGGCGACAGGGGATCAGCCCCAGCATTTT CASSPATGDQPQHF
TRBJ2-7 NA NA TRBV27 TGTGCCAGCAGTTTAGTCGCCAGCCGGGACTCCAGGGAGCAGTACTTC CASSLVASRDSREQYF
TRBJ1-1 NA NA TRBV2 TGTGCCAGCAGGTCTCGAGGGAACACTGAAGCTTTCTTT CASRSRGNTEAFF
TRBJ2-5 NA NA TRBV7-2 TGTGCCAGCAGCCCACAAGAGACCCAGTACTTC CASSPQETQYF
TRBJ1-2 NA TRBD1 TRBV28 TGTGCCAGCAGCCTAGCCGGACAGGGAGAGGGCTACACCTTC CASSLAGQGEGYTF
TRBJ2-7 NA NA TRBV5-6 TGTGCCAGCAGCCCCGTGGGCCGGGAATCCAAAGAGCAGTACTTC CASSPVGRESKEQYF
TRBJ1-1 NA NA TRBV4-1 TGCGCCAGCAGCCAAGAAGGAGTGAACACTGAAGCTTTCTTT CASSQEGVNTEAFF
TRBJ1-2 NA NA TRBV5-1 TGCGCCAGCAGCTTGACAGGGAGCAGAAATGGCTACACCTTC CASSLTGSRNGYTF
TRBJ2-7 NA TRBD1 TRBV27 TGTGCCAGCAGTTTGCCGACAGGGGGCGGTCAGTACTTC CASSLPTGGGQYF
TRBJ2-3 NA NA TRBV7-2 TGTGCCAGCAGCTTACCAGCGACCATTGGGGATACGCAGTATTTT CASSLPATIGDTQYF
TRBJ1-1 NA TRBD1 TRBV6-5 TGTGCCAGCAGTTACTTGGGCGGACAGGGCACTGAAGCTTTCTTT CASSYLGGQGTEAFF
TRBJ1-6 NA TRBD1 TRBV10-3 TGTGCCATCAGACAGGGGAGACAGGAAGATAATTCACCCCTCCACTTT CAIRQGRQEDNSPLHF
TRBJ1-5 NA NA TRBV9 TGTGCCAGCAGCGTAAGTACAGGGTCGGGTCAGCCCCAGCATTTT CASSVSTGSGQPQHF
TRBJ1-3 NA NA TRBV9 TGTGCCAGCAGCGTAGAACCCGGGGGAAGGGAGGCTGGAAACACCATATATTTT CASSVEPGGREAGNTIYF
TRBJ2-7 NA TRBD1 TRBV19 TGTGCCAGTAGTTGGGACAGCCAAGTCTCCTACGAGCAGTACTTC CASSWDSQVSYEQYF
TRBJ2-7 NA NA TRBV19 TGTGCCAGTAGTATAGATTCCGGGAACACTCGAACCTACGAGCAGTACTTC CASSIDSGNTRTYEQYF
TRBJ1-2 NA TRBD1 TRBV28 TGTGCCAGCAGTCTGATGGACAGGTCTACCTTC CASSLMDRSTF
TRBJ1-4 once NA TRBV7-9 TGTGCCAGCACCCAAGGAGCAACTAATGAAAAACTGTTTTTT CASTQGATNEKLFF
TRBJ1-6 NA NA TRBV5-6 TGTGCCAGCAGCTTGGTTCTAACAGGGAGCTCCTATAATTCACCCCTCCACTTT CASSLVLTGSSYNSPLHF